A single sample is the source of the 16 T cell receptor beta chains below, sequenced in a study of T-cell reconstitution after alpha-beta-depleted transplantation in children. Unique molecular identifiers were incorporated during preparation of the TCRbeta library. TCRdb re-called the PCR reads through MiXCR, storing one row per CDR3 protein. The data contain 440,000 or so distinct CDR3 sequences, roughly 43% of them seen just once; the ten biggest clones take up 27%. The material sequenced was PBMCs, taken before TCRalphabeta/CD19-depleted stem cell transplant. The receptors stem from a girl aged 2 to 10 with aplastic anemia, due to receive a stem cell transplant.

The chain carries TRBV12-3 or TRBV12-4 and TRBJ2-2; D is possibly TRBD1 or TRBD2 (5 bases each). The CDR3 is made up of 15 amino acids. The V and J ends lost 3 bases and 1 base respectively, with 9 bases between them. In DNA, the CDR3 is TGTGCCAGCAGTTTTGGGACGGTGAACACCGGGGAGCTGTTTTTT. Translation: CASSFGTVNTGELFF.

The chain is built from TRBV20-1 and TRBJ2-7, with a possible D match to TRBD2 (6 bases). Germline loops: CDR1 DFQATT, CDR2 SNEGSKA (reference sequence). The CDR3 is made up of 15 amino acids. The CDR3 region has the DNA TGCAAGGCAGCACCAGGCGTAGCGGCCCCCTACGAGCAGTACTTC. This gives the protein CKAAPGVAAPYEQYF.

The V and J genes are TRBV7-9 and TRBJ2-5; no reliable D call. V lost 4 bases and J 8 bases, leaving 17 bases between the germline ends. The V gene's germline CDR1 is SEHNR and CDR2 FQNEAQ (reference sequence). The CDR3 is 14 residues long. The CDR3 loop is CASSSWRLQGTQYF. Here the CDR3 DNA reads TGTGCCAGCAGCTCTTGGCGCCTCCAAGGAACCCAGTACTTC.

This chain uses TRBV6-5 with TRBJ2-5; D gene uncertain. Trimming removed 4 bases from V and 2 bases from J, with 8 bases in between. This CDR3 is built from 13 residues. Germline assignment: CDR1 MNHEY and CDR2 SVGAGI. The CDR3 here is CASSLTLQETQYF. The CDR3 DNA reads as TGTGCCAGCAGTTTGACATTACAAGAGACCCAGTACTTC.

The chain has TRBV11-2 and TRBJ2-3; 7 nucleotides agree with TRBD2. The CDR3 has 15 residues. J was trimmed by 6 bases and V by 3 bases; bases with no gene match: 9. CDR1 is SGHAT and CDR2 is FQNNGV in the germline V gene. CDR3 coding DNA: TGTGCCAGCAGCTTCCCGGGACTAACCCCGGATACGCAGTATTTT. This codes for CASSFPGLTPDTQYF.

This clonotype came up many times. The V gene is TRBV4-1, the J gene TRBJ2-7; 9 bases line up with TRBD1. This CDR3 spans 17 amino acids. Losses at the gene ends were 0 bases for V and 2 bases for J; bases not matched to a gene: 8. Germline loops: CDR1 MGHRA, CDR2 YSYEKL. The CDR3 DNA is TGCGCCAGCAGCCAAGATGCGGGGACAGGGACCCCCTACGAGCAGTACTTC. The encoded protein is CASSQDAGTGTPYEQYF.

This rearrangement joins TRBV14 to TRBJ2-1; TRBD2 aligns across 15 bases. CDR3 length: 19 amino acids. Germline V lookup: CDR1 SGHDN, CDR2 FVKESK. With V trimmed by 4 bases and J by 3 bases, 10 bases remained unmatched. The CDR3 region has the DNA TGTGCCAGCAGCCCCCGCCCCGGACTAGCGGGAGGGATCTACAATGAGCAGTTCTTC. This translates into CASSPRPGLAGGIYNEQFF.

A few counts support this clonotype. The rearrangement joins TRBV30 to TRBJ2-7; TRBD2 matches at 10 bases. The J segment lost 3 bases and the V segment lost 8 bases, leaving 10 bases of the junction unmatched. Germline values: CDR1 GTSNPN, CDR2 SVGIG (reference sequence). This CDR3 comprises 14 residues. CDR3 bases: TGTGCCAGCTACAGGACTAGCGGAAACTACGAGCAGTACTTC. Translation gives CASYRTSGNYEQYF.

This clonotype has only a few counts. The chain is built from TRBV10-3 and TRBJ2-4; 12 nucleotides match TRBD2. The CDR3 spans 16 residues. The germline V gene has CDR1 ENHRY and CDR2 SYGVKD. V shed 0 bases and J 8 bases; nucleotides not matched to a gene: 5. CDR3 in amino acids: CAISESLAGGGYIQYF. The CDR3 DNA is TGTGCCATCAGTGAGTCCCTAGCGGGAGGGGGGTACATTCAGTACTTC.

J is TRBJ2-3 and V is TRBV6-1; D not resolved. Trimming removed 4 bases at V and 4 bases at J, with 9 bases between. The CDR3 is 13 residues long. Germline lookup yields CDR1 MNHNS and CDR2 SASEGT. CDR3 sequence: CASSAIPPDTQYF. The CDR3 nucleotides are TGTGCCAGCAGTGCTATACCCCCAGATACGCAGTATTTT.

This clonotype has just one count. This chain joins TRBV20-1 and TRBJ2-5, with TRBD2 matching over 8 bases. The CDR3 loop spans 14 amino acids. V lost 3 bases and J lost 5; bases outside the gene matches: 8. In germline, CDR1 is DFQATT, CDR2 SNEGSKA (reference sequence). CDR3 residues: CSASASGSGETQYF. For the CDR3, the DNA is TGCAGTGCTAGCGCGAGCGGGAGTGGTGAGACCCAGTACTTC.

This chain connects TRBV5-5 to TRBJ2-5, with 12 bases lining up with TRBD1. The CDR3 has 16 amino acids. The J segment lost 4 bases and the V segment lost 2 bases, leaving 6 bases of the junction unmatched. CDR1 is SGHKS and CDR2 is YYEKEE in the germline V gene (reference sequence). CDR3 nucleotides: TGTGCCAGCAGCTTCCGGGACAGGGGGCGTACAGAGACCCAGTACTTC. Protein product: CASSFRDRGRTETQYF.

This chain uses TRBV28 with TRBJ2-1; D gene uncertain. CDR3 length: 14 amino acids. Trimming took 9 bases from V and 0 from J, leaving 12 bases between them. Germline values: CDR1 MDHEN, CDR2 SYDVKM. The CDR3 sequence: CARAPRVSYNEQFF. Here the CDR3 DNA reads TGTGCCAGGGCCCCAAGGGTCTCCTACAATGAGCAGTTCTTC. Full variable domain (missing parts from reference TRBV28 and TRBJ2-1): DVKVTQSSRYLVKRTGEKVFLECVQDMDHENMFWYRQDPGLGLRLIYFSYDVKMKEKGDIPEGYSVSREKKERFSLILESASTNQTSMYLCARAPRVSYNEQFFGPGTRLTVL.

A few counts support this clonotype. The chain is built from TRBV12-3 or TRBV12-4 and TRBJ2-5, with D maybe TRBD2 (5 bases). Between the trimmed V and J ends, which lost 6 bases and 5 bases, there was a span of 16 bases. The CDR3 is made up of 14 amino acids. CDR3 loop: CASSQSASSETQYF. The CDR3 coding sequence is TGTGCCAGCAGCCAATCGGCTAGCTCGGAGACCCAGTACTTC.

V usage is TRBV5-1 and J usage is TRBJ2-6; D is ambiguous. The CDR3 consists of 14 residues. The V and J ends lost 1 base and 4 bases respectively, with 6 bases between them. CDR1 is SGHRS, CDR2 YFSETQ, per germline. The CDR3 DNA follows: TGCGCCAGCAGCTTGACGAAAGGGGCCAACGTCCTGACTTTC. The encoded protein is CASSLTKGANVLTF.

The sample holds many counts of this clonotype. The chain employs TRBV20-1 and TRBJ2-7; TRBD2 matches 9 bases. Germline CDR1 and CDR2: DFQATT and SNEGSKA (reference sequence). This CDR3 has 15 amino acids. The trim removed 1 base at V and 7 bases at J, leaving 11 bases unmatched. The DNA for the CDR3 is TGCAGTGCTAGAGCCCAGACTAGCGGAGGGGGTGAGCAGTACTTC. Its translation is CSARAQTSGGGEQYF.